One and the same sample provided the 30 T cell receptor beta chains below, sequenced in a study of blood T cells in healthy people across ages. A J-beta primer mix and a sample-barcoded 5' primer were used in a second PCR of roughly 7 to 12 cycles. Using its own MiXCR run on the 5' RACE reads, TCRdb lists one record per CDR3 protein. The sample records about 640,000 distinct CDR3 sequences, roughly three fifths being singletons. Sequenced input: blood. The receptor source for this set is a man aged 55 to 70 in good health.

The chain joins TRBV27 to TRBJ2-2; possible D gene TRBD1, 5 bases. V was cut by 3 bases and J by 1 base, with 9 bases left in between. Germline V gene data show CDR1 as MNHEY and CDR2 as SMNVEV (reference sequence). CDR3 length: 15 amino acids. The CDR3 nucleotides read TGTGCCAGCAGTTTCGGGCAGGGGAACACCGGGGAGCTGTTTTTT. As protein: CASSFGQGNTGELFF.

J is TRBJ2-5 and V is TRBV28; D possibly matches TRBD1 or TRBD2 (7 bases each). The V gene lost 6 bases and the J gene lost 5 bases, with 16 bases spanning the gap. The CDR3 runs to 14 residues. Germline CDR1 and CDR2: MDHEN and SYDVKM. CDR3 in DNA: TGTGCCAGCAGCGACCCAGGGGGGGAGGAGACCCAGTACTTC. Translation gives CASSDPGGEETQYF.

CDR3 nucleotide sequence: TGTGCCAGCAGCAAAGGGCTCACGGGGAGCAATCAGCCCCAGCATTTT. Amino acid sequence: CASSKGLTGSNQPQHF. This chain links TRBV21-1 with TRBJ1-5. TRBV21-1 counts as a pseudogene. This CDR3 region has 16 residues.

This rearrangement joins TRBV2 to TRBJ2-5; perhaps TRBD1 as D (5 bases). The CDR3 runs to 12 residues. The germline V and J ends were trimmed by 7 bases and 4 bases, with 10 bases remaining between them. Germline V gene lookup returns CDR1 SNHLY and CDR2 FYNNEI. DNA for the CDR3: TGTGCCAGCAAAGGGGATGGAGAGACCCAGTACTTC. Translation: CASKGDGETQYF.

The J gene is TRBJ2-7, the V gene TRBV18; a weak D match, TRBD2 (7 bases). This CDR3 is 14 amino acids long. V was clipped by 2 bases and J by 4 bases, with 12 bases between them. In germline, CDR1 is KGHSH, CDR2 LQKENI. CDR3: CASSPGGALYEQYF. As DNA, the CDR3 is TGTGCCAGCTCACCAGGGGGGGCCCTATACGAGCAGTACTTC.

The count of this clonotype is one. For the CDR3, the DNA is TGTGCCAGCAGCTTAGACAGGGGGCTAGGTGCTTTCTTT. It codes for CASSLDRGLGAFF. The chain carries TRBV7-2 and TRBJ1-1; 9 nucleotides match TRBD1. Unmatched junction bases numbered 5, after V lost 1 base and J lost 11 bases. The CDR3 length is 13 residues. Germline V gene data show CDR1 as SGHTA and CDR2 as FQGNSA.

The chain couples TRBV12-3 or TRBV12-4 to TRBJ2-3; 7 nucleotides line up with TRBD1. V lost 6 bases to trimming and J lost 0 bases; unmatched junction nucleotides: 6. This CDR3 comprises 15 residues. The CDR3 protein is CASSRTGFSTDTQYF. CDR3 coding DNA: TGTGCCAGCAGCCGGACAGGATTTAGCACAGATACGCAGTATTTT.

The chain couples TRBV7-9 to TRBJ2-7; 12 positions agree with TRBD2. The V gene's germline CDR1 is SEHNR and CDR2 FQNEAQ (reference sequence). After removal of 2 bases from V and 3 bases from J, the junction contained 2 bases not matched to a gene. CDR3 length: 15 amino acids. The CDR3 nucleotides read TGTGCCAGCAGCTTACTAGCGGGGGGGATCTACGAGCAGTACTTC. Translating it yields CASSLLAGGIYEQYF.

This clonotype was recorded once. The chain's CDR3 is CASSLAAPGTGGNNEQFF. DNA of the CDR3: TGTGCCAGCAGCTTAGCGGCCCCCGGGACAGGGGGGAACAATGAGCAGTTCTTC. The V and J genes are TRBV7-9 and TRBJ2-1; 11 bases agree with TRBD1. The CDR3 covers 18 residues. Unmatched junction bases numbered 9, after V lost 0 bases and J lost 5 bases. Germline V CDR1 and CDR2: SEHNR, FQNEAQ (reference sequence).

The chain uses TRBV5-1 and TRBJ1-4; no clear D gene. Trimming took 5 bases from V and 8 from J, leaving 13 bases between them. The CDR3 contains 13 residues. Germline V gene sequence: CDR1 SGHRS, CDR2 YFSETQ. The CDR3 sequence: CASSPTNNEKLFF. The CDR3 bases are TGCGCCAGCAGTCCAACAAACAACGAAAAACTGTTTTTT. The full variable domain, with the rest looked up from reference TRBV5-1 and TRBJ1-4, is KAGVTQTPRYLIKTRGQQVTLSCSPISGHRSVSWYQQTPGQGLQFLFEYFSETQRNKGNFPGRFSGRQFSNSRSEMNVSTLELGDSALYLCASSPTNNEKLFFGSGTQLSVL.

This rearrangement joins TRBV18 to TRBJ2-5; 10 bases align to TRBD2. Germline loops: CDR1 KGHSH, CDR2 LQKENI. The CDR3 extends over 15 amino acids. V dropped 6 bases and J dropped 1; count of bases not matched to a gene: 5. The CDR3 region is CASSPTSGLQETQYF. DNA for the CDR3: TGTGCCAGCTCTCCGACTAGCGGGCTCCAAGAGACCCAGTACTTC.

This chain uses TRBV29-1 with TRBJ2-1; the D gene could be TRBD1 or TRBD2 (6 bases each). Trimming left V 4 bases short and J 4 bases short, with 26 bases between. This CDR3 is built from 18 residues. Germline V gives CDR1 SQVTM, CDR2 ANQGSEA. The CDR3: CSVGGSSGAGGQYNEQFF. In DNA form, the CDR3 reads TGCAGCGTTGGTGGTAGTTCGGGGGCCGGGGGCCAATACAATGAGCAGTTCTTC.

The V gene is TRBV27, the J gene TRBJ1-2; 10 bases are shared with TRBD1. Germline V CDR1 and CDR2: MNHEY, SMNVEV (reference sequence). Trimming took 6 bases from V and 4 from J; bases not matched to a gene: 8. The CDR3 extends over 15 amino acids. The CDR3 region has the DNA TGTGCCAGCAGCTCGCCCGGGACAGGGGCCTATGGCTACACCTTC. It is translated as CASSSPGTGAYGYTF.

This clonotype was recorded at least ten times. The V and J genes are TRBV27 and TRBJ1-2, with D possibly being TRBD1 (5 bases). The germline gives CDR1 MNHEY, CDR2 SMNVEV (reference sequence). The CDR3 length is 13 residues. The ends were cut back, 6 bases at V and 4 bases at J, with 12 bases in the middle. DNA of the CDR3: TGTGCCAGCAGGCCTACAGGAGCCTATGGCTACACCTTC. It specifies CASRPTGAYGYTF.

The chain combines TRBV28 with TRBJ2-5; D may be TRBD2 (5 bases). Germline CDR1 is MDHEN and CDR2 is SYDVKM. V dropped 7 bases and J dropped 0 bases, with 9 bases sitting between them. This CDR3 comprises 13 residues. In nucleotides, the CDR3 is TGTGCCAGCATCCACGGGGACCAAGAGACCCAGTACTTC. The encoded protein is CASIHGDQETQYF.

CDR3 protein: CASSLSPDRETQYF. CDR3 nucleotide sequence: TGTGCCAGTAGTCTGAGTCCCGATAGGGAGACCCAGTACTTC. This chain joins TRBV19 and TRBJ2-5; D is uncertain. V lost 5 bases and J 5 bases, leaving 15 bases between the germline ends. The CDR3 has 14 residues. CDR1 and CDR2 (germline): LNHDA, SQIVND (reference sequence).

This clonotype appeared a few times. This chain joins TRBV29-1 and TRBJ2-4; D may be TRBD1 (6 bases). CDR1 is SQVTM and CDR2 is ANQGSEA in the germline V gene. V gave up 1 base and J gave up 13 bases, with 11 bases separating them. The CDR3 extends over 11 amino acids. CDR3 loop: CSVEVPGEQYF. Here the CDR3 DNA reads TGCAGCGTTGAAGTCCCAGGGGAGCAGTACTTC.

The rearrangement uses TRBV12-3 or TRBV12-4 and TRBJ2-3; D perhaps matches TRBD2 (6 bases). Trimming removed 6 bases at V and 3 bases at J, with 10 bases between. The CDR3 sequence is 13 residues long. Here the CDR3 reads CASRPAGTDTQYF. Written as DNA, the CDR3 is TGTGCCAGCAGACCCGCGGGAACAGATACGCAGTATTTT.

The gene calls are TRBV4-1 and TRBJ2-3, with D perhaps matching TRBD2 (6 bases). V was pared by 3 bases and J by 6 bases, with 13 bases between. The V gene's germline CDR1 is MGHRA and CDR2 YSYEKL. CDR3 length: 14 amino acids. CDR3 bases: TGCGCCAGCAGCCAGCAACAAGGAGGGGATACGCAGTATTTT. Residues: CASSQQQGGDTQYF.

The chain links TRBV6-2 or TRBV6-3 to TRBJ2-5; 9 bases are shared with TRBD1. Trimming removed 4 bases from V and 4 bases from J; junction bases left unmatched: 7. CDR1 MNHEY and CDR2 SVGEGT come from the germline V gene. The CDR3 length is 15 residues. This chain's CDR3 is CASSSPTGGTETQYF. CDR3 in DNA: TGTGCCAGCAGTTCCCCGACAGGGGGGACAGAGACCCAGTACTTC.

The gene calls are TRBV28 and TRBJ1-2; possible D gene TRBD1, 5 bases. The CDR3 covers 18 residues. Trimming pared 5 bases from V and 0 bases from J, leaving 22 bases between. Germline V gene sequence: CDR1 MDHEN, CDR2 SYDVKM. The CDR3 nucleotides read TGTGCCAGCAGTCCCCAAACAGGCCGGGGGGGTACTAACTATGGCTACACCTTC. Its protein product is CASSPQTGRGGTNYGYTF.

This chain links TRBV6-6 with TRBJ2-3; TRBD2 agrees at 7 bases. V gave up 10 bases and J gave up 5 bases; unmatched junction bases: 6. CDR3 length: 12 residues. Germline lookup yields CDR1 MNHNY and CDR2 SVGAGI (reference sequence). The CDR3 is CATQPGGDTQYF. CDR3 bases: TGTGCCACCCAGCCGGGGGGAGATACGCAGTATTTT.

This clonotype occurred a few times. V gene TRBV12-3 or TRBV12-4 combines with J gene TRBJ2-1, with unresolved D. V was trimmed by 10 bases and J by 6 bases, leaving 10 bases between them. This CDR3 is built from 11 residues. CDR3 sequence: CATQWGNEQFF. CDR3 nucleotides: TGTGCCACCCAGTGGGGCAATGAGCAGTTCTTC.

The chain has TRBV29-1 and TRBJ1-1; 8 nucleotides line up with TRBD1. The germline V gene has CDR1 SQVTM and CDR2 ANQGSEA. The CDR3 has 14 residues. With V trimmed by 3 bases and J by 0 bases, 3 bases remained unmatched. In DNA form, the CDR3 reads TGCAGCGTTGAGAAGACAGGGGTGAACACTGAAGCTTTCTTT. Its protein product is CSVEKTGVNTEAFF.

Here the CDR3 reads CASSFSTGEWTEAFF. DNA of the CDR3: TGTGCCAGCAGCTTTAGTACGGGGGAGTGGACTGAAGCTTTCTTT. V gene TRBV7-2 combines with J gene TRBJ1-1; TRBD1 is a possible D gene (5 bases). Per the germline V gene, CDR1 is SGHTA and CDR2 is FQGNSA. V lost 3 bases, J lost 5 bases, and 16 bases lay in between. The CDR3 has 15 amino acids.

The rearrangement uses TRBV2 and TRBJ2-4; D is possibly TRBD2 (5 bases). Germline V gene data show CDR1 as SNHLY and CDR2 as FYNNEI. Trimming took 6 bases from V and 1 from J, leaving 10 bases between them. The CDR3 spans 14 residues. CDR3 loop: CASREVGAKNIQYF. Here the CDR3 DNA reads TGTGCCAGCAGGGAGGTGGGCGCCAAAAACATTCAGTACTTC. The whole variable domain, remainder taken from reference TRBV2 and TRBJ2-4, is EPEVTQTPSHQVTQMGQEVILRCVPISNHLYFYWYRQILGQKVEFLVSFYNNEISEKSEIFDDQFSVERPDGSNFTLKIRSTKLEDSAMYFCASREVGAKNIQYFGAGTRLSVL.

CDR3 coding DNA: TGTGCCAGCAGCCCCCCGACAGGGGAGGACACAGATACGCAGTATTTT. It is translated as CASSPPTGEDTDTQYF. This rearrangement joins TRBV9 to TRBJ2-3, with 8 bases lining up with TRBD1. The J segment lost 2 bases and the V segment lost 4 bases, leaving 9 bases of the junction unmatched. The CDR3 runs to 16 residues. Germline CDR1 SGDLS, CDR2 YYNGEE.

J is TRBJ1-4 and V is TRBV9; D uncertain. Germline CDR1 SGDLS, CDR2 YYNGEE. V was trimmed by 4 bases and J by 5 bases, leaving 12 bases between them. This CDR3 comprises 14 residues. The CDR3 nucleotides are TGTGCCAGCAGCTCGGTATTTTACAATGAAAAACTGTTTTTT. This translates into CASSSVFYNEKLFF.

This chain connects TRBV6-5 to TRBJ2-5, with a possible D match to TRBD2 (7 bases). The CDR3 has 15 residues. The V end lost 1 base, the J end lost 1 base, and 10 bases lay between the germline ends. Germline V lookup: CDR1 MNHEY, CDR2 SVGAGI. CDR3 residues: CASSYWGGLQETQYF. The CDR3, as DNA: TGTGCCAGCAGTTACTGGGGGGGGCTCCAAGAGACCCAGTACTTC.

This clonotype was found a few times. This sequence joins TRBV4-2 and TRBJ2-7; D gene unclear. V was clipped by 0 bases and J by 2 bases, with 11 bases between them. CDR3 size: 15 residues. Germline-derived CDR1 and CDR2 are LGHNA and YNFKEQ. The CDR3 bases are TGTGCCAGCAGCCAAGACGGGCAGGTTACCTACGAGCAGTACTTC. As protein: CASSQDGQVTYEQYF.